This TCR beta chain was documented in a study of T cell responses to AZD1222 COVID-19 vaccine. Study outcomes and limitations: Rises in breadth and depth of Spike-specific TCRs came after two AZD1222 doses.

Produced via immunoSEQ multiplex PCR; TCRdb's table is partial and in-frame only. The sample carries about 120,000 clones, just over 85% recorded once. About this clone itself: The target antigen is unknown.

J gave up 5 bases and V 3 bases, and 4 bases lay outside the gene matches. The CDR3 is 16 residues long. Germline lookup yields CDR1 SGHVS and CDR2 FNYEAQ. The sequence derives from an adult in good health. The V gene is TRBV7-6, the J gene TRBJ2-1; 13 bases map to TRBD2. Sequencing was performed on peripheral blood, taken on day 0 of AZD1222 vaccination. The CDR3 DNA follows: TGTGCCAGCAGCTTTACGACTAGCGGGGGGCACAATGAGCAGTTCTTC. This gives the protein CASSFTTSGGHNEQFF. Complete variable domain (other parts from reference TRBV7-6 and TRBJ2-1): GAGVSQSPRYKVTKRGQDVALRCDPISGHVSLYWYRQALGQGPEFLTYFNYEAQQDKSGLPNDRFSAERPEGSISTLTIQRTEQRDSAMYRCASSFTTSGGHNEQFFGPGTRLTVL.